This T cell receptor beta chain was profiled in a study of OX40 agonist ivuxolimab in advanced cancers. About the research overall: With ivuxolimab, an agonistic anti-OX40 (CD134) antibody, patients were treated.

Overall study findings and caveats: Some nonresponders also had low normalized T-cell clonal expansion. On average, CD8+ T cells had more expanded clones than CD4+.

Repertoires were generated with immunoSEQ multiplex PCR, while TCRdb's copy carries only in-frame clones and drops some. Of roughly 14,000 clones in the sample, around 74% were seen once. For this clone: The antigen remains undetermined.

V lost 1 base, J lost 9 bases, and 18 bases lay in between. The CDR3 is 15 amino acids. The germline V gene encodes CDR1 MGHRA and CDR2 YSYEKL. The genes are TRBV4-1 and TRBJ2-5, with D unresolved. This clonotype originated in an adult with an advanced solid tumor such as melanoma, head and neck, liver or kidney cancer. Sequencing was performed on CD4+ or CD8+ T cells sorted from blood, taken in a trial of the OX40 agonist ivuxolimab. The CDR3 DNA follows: TGCGCCAGCAGCCAAGTCCTGGACCGTGGGTGGGCCCAGTACTTC. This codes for CASSQVLDRGWAQYF.